Listed below are T cell receptor beta chains from one sample, sequenced in a study of blood T cell repertoires in COVID-19. The repertoire was sequenced with immunoSEQ multiplex PCR; TCRdb's copy has only in-frame clones and lacks some. This table has 85,000 to 90,000 clones, approximately 79% appearing once. Sequencing input: peripheral blood. All receptors come from a woman older than 75 with active or convalescent COVID-19. CDR3s include the opening cysteine and the closing phenylalanine or tryptophan. The D gene is left open where the match is weak. Rows give clone size only sometimes, using once, few, many, or a class for an expanded clone.

TRBD2	.	TRBV6-2/TRBV6-3	TRBJ2-5	CASNYNPGWRGDQETQYF	TGTGCCAGCAATTACAATCCGGGCTGGCGGGGGGATCAAGAGACCCAGTACTTC
TRBD1	.	TRBV7-9	TRBJ2-3	CASSLATGADTQYF	TGTGCCAGCAGCTTAGCCACAGGGGCAGATACGCAGTATTTT
.	.	TRBV7-9	TRBJ2-7	CASSSQRISYEQYF	TGTGCCAGCAGCTCCCAGAGGATTTCCTACGAGCAGTACTTC
.	.	TRBV19	TRBJ1-5	CASSIGGQGFNQPQHF	TGTGCCAGTAGTATCGGAGGCCAGGGGTTTAATCAGCCCCAGCATTTT
TRBD2	.	TRBV7-2	TRBJ2-5	CASSQLAGVETQYF	TGTGCCAGCAGTCAACTAGCGGGGGTCGAGACCCAGTACTTC
TRBD2	.	TRBV5-1	TRBJ2-5	CASQLAGGPEETQYF	TGCGCCAGTCAACTAGCGGGAGGGCCGGAGGAGACCCAGTACTTC
.	.	TRBV4-1	TRBJ1-2	CASSQDSPQVTNYGYTF	TGCGCCAGCAGCCAAGATAGTCCACAGGTTACTAACTATGGCTACACCTTC
.	.	TRBV18	TRBJ1-5	CASSPGGSNQPQHF	TGTGCCAGCTCACCAGGGGGCAGCAATCAGCCCCAGCATTTT
.	many	TRBV4-1	TRBJ2-3	CASANHGTSTDTQYF	TGCGCCAGCGCTAACCACGGGACTAGCACAGATACGCAGTATTTT
.	.	TRBV5-6	TRBJ2-1	CASSLFAGPYNEQFF	TGTGCCAGCAGCTTGTTTGCAGGCCCCTACAATGAGCAGTTCTTC
.	.	TRBV30	TRBJ1-1	CAWSLSAEAFF	TGTGCCTGGAGTCTCTCCGCTGAAGCTTTCTTT
TRBD1	.	TRBV10-3	TRBJ2-7	CAISAGQGWYEQYF	TGTGCCATCAGTGCCGGACAGGGATGGTACGAGCAGTACTTC
.	.	TRBV5-1	TRBJ2-2	CASSLATGWTGELFF	TGCGCCAGCAGCTTGGCCACAGGGTGGACCGGGGAGCTGTTTTTT
TRBD1	once	TRBV6-6	TRBJ1-2	CASSLQGDDGYTF	TGTGCCAGCAGTTTGCAGGGGGACGATGGCTACACCTTC
.	.	TRBV7-9	TRBJ1-2	CASTSVGGYGYTF	TGTGCCAGCACCTCTGTGGGGGGCTATGGCTACACCTTC
.	.	TRBV13	TRBJ2-2	CASSQNSWRSGVPTGELFF	TGTGCCAGCAGCCAAAACTCTTGGAGGAGCGGAGTCCCCACCGGGGAGCTGTTTTTT
TRBD1	.	TRBV5-1	TRBJ1-2	CASSPAGTDYGYTF	TGCGCCAGCAGCCCGGCGGGGACAGACTATGGCTACACCTTC
TRBD2	few	TRBV3-1/TRBV3-2	TRBJ2-7	CASSRSGSAYEQYF	TGTGCCAGCAGCCGTAGCGGGAGCGCCTACGAGCAGTACTTC
.	.	TRBV4-2	TRBJ1-6	CASSQDHQGVSPLHF	TGTGCCAGCAGCCAAGATCATCAGGGTGTATCACCCCTCCACTTT
.	few	TRBV7-8	TRBJ1-2	CASSYPGTRGYTF	TGTGCCAGCAGCTACCCCGGGACACGGGGCTACACCTTC
.	.	TRBV19	TRBJ1-2	CASSLRDSGYTF	TGTGCCAGTAGTCTCAGGGACTCTGGCTACACCTTC
.	.	TRBV7-4	TRBJ1-1	CASGGRDALSEAFF	TGTGCCAGCGGAGGCCGGGATGCTTTGTCTGAAGCTTTCTTT
TRBD1	.	TRBV29-1	TRBJ2-5	CSVGRQGGSGETQYF	TGCAGCGTCGGGCGACAGGGGGGATCCGGGGAGACCCAGTACTTC
TRBD1	.	TRBV6-4	TRBJ2-2	CASKTTGDTGELFF	TGTGCCAGCAAAACAACAGGGGACACCGGGGAGCTGTTTTTT
.	.	TRBV3-1/TRBV3-2	TRBJ1-1	CASSQEVSTEAFF	TGTGCCAGCAGCCAGGAGGTGAGCACTGAAGCTTTCTTT
TRBD2	.	TRBV2	TRBJ2-1	CASTRREGWDEQFF	TGTGCCAGCACGAGGCGGGAGGGTTGGGATGAGCAGTTCTTC
.	.	TRBV24-1	TRBJ2-5	CATSVPGRDQETQYF	.
.	.	TRBV7-8	TRBJ1-5	CASSLAGGVGSNQPQHF	TGTGCCAGCAGCTTAGCGGGAGGGGTAGGTAGCAATCAGCCCCAGCATTTT
.	.	TRBV7-8	TRBJ1-3	CASSSQGQLISGNTIYF	TGTGCCAGCAGCTCCCAAGGACAGCTCATCTCTGGAAACACCATATATTTT
.	.	TRBV29-1	TRBJ1-2	CSVTVNRLYTF	TGCAGCGTCACGGTCAACCGGTTGTACACCTTC
.	.	TRBV6-2/TRBV6-3	TRBJ1-2	CASSYSTRGTSKGTF	TGTGCCAGCAGTTACTCGACTCGAGGGACTTCGAAAGGCACCTTC
TRBD1	.	TRBV7-8	TRBJ1-5	CASSGGQGRTRPEHF	TGTGCCAGCAGCGGTGGACAGGGGAGAACTAGACCCGAGCATTTT
TRBD2	.	TRBV7-6	TRBJ2-1	CASSLGLAGVDEQFF	TGTGCCAGCAGCCTGGGACTAGCGGGAGTTGATGAGCAGTTCTTC
.	.	TRBV7-9	TRBJ2-2	CASSTNIGELFF	TGTGCCAGCAGCACTAATATCGGGGAGCTGTTTTTT
TRBD1	.	TRBV30	TRBJ2-5	CASGGIQETQYF	TGTGCCTCAGGGGGAATCCAAGAGACCCAGTACTTC
TRBD1	.	TRBV19	TRBJ1-4	CASRTTGLSEKLFF	TGTGCCAGTAGGACGACAGGGCTAAGTGAAAAACTGTTTTTT
TRBD2	.	TRBV7-2	TRBJ2-1	CASSSQVLRGGKEQFF	TGTGCCAGCAGCTCCCAGGTATTGCGGGGGGGAAAGGAGCAGTTCTTC